The text below deals with one TCR beta chain. Its antigen is unknown. This record comes from a study of cytomegalovirus exposure and HLA in healthy donors. General study results and limits: HLA-A and HLA-B allele assignments for most subjects were reportedly predicted accurately using TCR beta sequences. Analyzed later, most CMV-associated TCR beta chains appeared HLA-restricted. Roughly uniform depth of sequencing across donors was assumed in presence/absence analyses.

The primer mix had 60 Vbeta and 13 Jbeta primers. The protocol was immunoSEQ multiplex PCR, while the TCRdb copy is restricted to in-frame clones and leaves out a portion. The data contain tens of thousands of clones, 77% of them singletons. There are 17 residues in the CDR3. Trimming cost V 4 bases and J 0 bases, with 13 bases left between them. Germline lookup yields CDR1 MRHNA and CDR2 SNTAGT. The TCR was taken from a man in his fifties in good health and CMV-seropositive. This sequence joins TRBV6-4 and TRBJ2-6; a weak D match, TRBD1 (6 bases). Sequenced sample: PBMCs. CDR3 region: CASSGKDSSSGANVLTF. The CDR3 DNA reads as TGTGCCAGCAGTGGGAAGGACAGCAGCTCTGGGGCCAACGTCCTGACTTTC.